These 15 T cell receptor beta chains were all obtained from the same sample, sequenced in a study of T cell responses to AZD1222 COVID-19 vaccine (dated by TCRdb to about 2021). The meaning of the sample's time point label: baseline before first vaccination. Receptor libraries were prepared by the immunoSEQ multiplex PCR assay. TCRdb mirrors the immuneACCESS table, restricted to in-frame sequences. Some clones are absent from its copies; in checked studies, under half trace to an unresolved V gene, and the reason for the others is unknown. In this sample the table shows about 130,000 clones, over 70% of which occur a single time. The ten largest account for under 7% of the sample. This specimen consisted of peripheral blood, obtained on day 0 of AZD1222 vaccination. The receptors here all came from an adult in good health.

V gene TRBV6-4 combines with J gene TRBJ1-2; 7 nucleotides line up with TRBD1. CDR3 length: 13 amino acids. Germline trimming cut 6 bases from V and 3 bases from J; bases unmatched to any gene: 4. Germline V gene sequence: CDR1 MRHNA, CDR2 SNTAGT. The CDR3 region is CASSETGDYGYTF. Written as DNA, the CDR3 is TGTGCCAGCAGCGAAACAGGGGACTATGGCTACACCTTC.

The DNA of the CDR3 is TGTGCCAGCAGCCCCTCACACACTTACGAGCAGTACTTC. Protein: CASSPSHTYEQYF. The chain recombines TRBV9 with TRBJ2-7; no clear D. Germline CDR1 SGDLS, CDR2 YYNGEE. V lost 4 bases and J 4 bases, leaving 12 bases between the germline ends. The CDR3 sequence is 13 residues long.

The J gene is TRBJ1-6, the V gene TRBV30, with D maybe TRBD1 (5 bases). This CDR3 comprises 14 residues. CDR1 is GTSNPN and CDR2 is SVGIG in the germline V gene (reference sequence). The V gene lost 1 base and the J gene lost 5 bases, with 9 bases spanning the gap. The chain's CDR3 is CAWSEGLDNSPLHF. CDR3 nucleotide sequence: TGTGCCTGGAGTGAGGGGCTCGATAATTCACCCCTCCACTTT.

The rearrangement joins TRBV11-2 to TRBJ1-4; D ambiguous. The CDR3 covers 15 residues. Trimming stripped 4 bases from V and 2 bases from J, with 11 bases between. The germline V gene encodes CDR1 SGHAT and CDR2 FQNNGV. The CDR3 DNA sequence: TGTGCCAGCAGCTACGAGTGGCAGACTAATGAAAAACTGTTTTTT. Amino acids: CASSYEWQTNEKLFF.

The CDR3 is CASRPHDGSPDNEQFF. Here the CDR3 DNA reads TGTGCCAGCAGACCCCATGACGGATCCCCCGACAATGAGCAGTTCTTC. The chain is built from TRBV28 and TRBJ2-1; D call uncertain. V dropped 6 bases and J dropped 5 bases, with 20 bases sitting between them. CDR3 length: 16 amino acids. Germline V gives CDR1 MDHEN, CDR2 SYDVKM.

In its sample, this clone was seen many times. The V and J genes are TRBV19 and TRBJ2-1, with 7 nucleotides matching TRBD1. The CDR3 is 15 residues long. The V gene's germline CDR1 is LNHDA and CDR2 SQIVND (reference sequence). The V segment lost 1 base and the J segment 4 bases; nucleotides outside the gene matches: 4. In DNA, the CDR3 is TGTGCCAGTAGTATAGTAGGACAGGTTTACAATGAGCAGTTCTTC. Translating gives CASSIVGQVYNEQFF.

V gene TRBV6-2 or TRBV6-3 combines with J gene TRBJ2-3, with D possibly matching TRBD2 (6 bases). The CDR3 is 15 residues long. The germline V and J ends were trimmed by 4 bases and 2 bases, with 13 bases remaining between them. Germline CDR1 MNHEY, CDR2 SVGEGT. This CDR3 reads CASSWGVGDTDTQYF. CDR3 DNA sequence: TGTGCCAGCAGTTGGGGGGTGGGGGACACAGATACGCAGTATTTT.

The V and J genes are TRBV25-1 and TRBJ2-2; 7 bases are shared with TRBD1. The CDR3 length is 14 residues. Per germline, CDR1 MGHDK and CDR2 SYGVNS. J lost 5 bases, V lost 3 bases, and 3 bases had no gene match. CDR3 in amino acids: CASSDRGSTGELFF. The CDR3 nucleotides are TGTGCCAGCAGTGACAGGGGGAGTACCGGGGAGCTGTTTTTT.

This chain uses TRBV27 with TRBJ1-5, with D unclear. With 2 bases removed from V and 3 bases from J, the gap between germline ends came to 11 bases. CDR3 length: 15 residues. Germline lookup yields CDR1 MNHEY and CDR2 SMNVEV (reference sequence). The CDR3 loop reads CASSLTGPFNQPQHF. The CDR3 nucleotides are TGTGCCAGCAGTTTAACCGGGCCCTTCAATCAGCCCCAGCATTTT.

The chain is built from TRBV5-1 and TRBJ1-3; D gene ambiguous. The CDR3 totals 14 residues. Trimming removed 4 bases at V and 3 bases at J, with 11 bases between. Germline CDR1 and CDR2: SGHRS and YFSETQ. In DNA, the CDR3 is TGCGCCAGCAGCGCGGGAGAAATTGGAAACACCATATATTTT. Amino acids: CASSAGEIGNTIYF.

This clone is a singleton in its sample. This chain joins TRBV4-3 and TRBJ2-7, with 13 bases identical to TRBD2. V lost 1 base to trimming and J lost 9 bases; unmatched junction nucleotides: 6. CDR1 and CDR2 from the germline V gene are LGHNA and YSLEER. The CDR3 contains 15 residues. The CDR3, as DNA: TGCGCCAGCAGCCAAGCCACTAGCGGGGGGGCCCCGCAGTACTTC. This encodes CASSQATSGGAPQYF.

The rearrangement links TRBV6-2 or TRBV6-3 to TRBJ2-5, with unresolved D. The CDR3 has 12 residues. Germline loops: CDR1 MNHEY, CDR2 SVGEGT. With 2 bases removed from V and 2 bases from J, the gap between germline ends came to 3 bases. In DNA, the CDR3 is TGTGCCAGCAGTTACACACAAGAGACCCAGTACTTC. Amino acid sequence: CASSYTQETQYF.

V usage is TRBV18 and J usage is TRBJ1-5; no firm D call. Germline V gene sequence: CDR1 KGHSH, CDR2 LQKENI. Trimming took 1 base from V and 1 from J, leaving 8 bases between them. The CDR3 loop spans 15 amino acids. In DNA, the CDR3 is TGTGCCAGCTCACCACTCGAAGGGAGCAATCAGCCCCAGCATTTT. Translated, it gives CASSPLEGSNQPQHF.

The CDR3 region is CASSQDREGNYNEQFF. The CDR3 bases are TGTGCCAGCAGCCAAGACCGGGAGGGAAATTACAATGAGCAGTTCTTC. The chain combines TRBV4-2 with TRBJ2-1; 8 nucleotides line up with TRBD2. Germline values: CDR1 LGHNA, CDR2 YNFKEQ. Trimming at V came to 0 bases and at J to 4 bases, leaving 5 bases not matched to a gene. The CDR3 is 16 amino acids.

The chain carries TRBV7-9 and TRBJ1-2; 8 bases fit TRBD1. Germline-derived CDR1 and CDR2 are SEHNR and FQNEAQ (reference sequence). J was trimmed by 7 bases and V by 5 bases; bases with no gene match: 9. The CDR3 is made up of 14 amino acids. The CDR3: CASSVQGQGGGYTF. DNA for the CDR3: TGTGCCAGCAGCGTACAAGGACAGGGAGGTGGCTACACCTTC.